This T cell receptor (beta chain) was profiled in a study of PD-1 blockade in mismatch repair-deficient tumors. Study-wide background: All were previously treated, progressing patients with around 12 mismatch repair-deficient cancer types.

This clone was recorded once. Its antigen is unknown. PCR or immunohistochemistry showed mismatch repair deficiency in every enrolled patient. TCRs were sequenced from a few patients responding to pembrolizumab. Sequencing used immunoSEQ multiplex PCR; TCRdb keeps in-frame clones, though not all of them. Of roughly 130,000 clones detected, 85% to 90% appear once; the ten largest clones hold about 11%. Broader study findings: Tumor-resident clones, often undetectable pretreatment in blood, expanded then contracted after pembrolizumab.

The receptor was isolated from an adult with mismatch repair-deficient cancer. The sample here was peripheral blood, taken 70 to 73 weeks after starting pembrolizumab.

The CDR3 DNA follows: TGTGCCAGCAGGTCCACAGATACGCAGTATTTT. This gives the protein CASRSTDTQYF. J is TRBJ2-3 and V is TRBV28; no definite D call. This CDR3 is 11 amino acids long. Between the trimmed V and J ends, which lost 6 bases and 2 bases, there was a span of 3 bases. The germline gives CDR1 MDHEN, CDR2 SYDVKM.